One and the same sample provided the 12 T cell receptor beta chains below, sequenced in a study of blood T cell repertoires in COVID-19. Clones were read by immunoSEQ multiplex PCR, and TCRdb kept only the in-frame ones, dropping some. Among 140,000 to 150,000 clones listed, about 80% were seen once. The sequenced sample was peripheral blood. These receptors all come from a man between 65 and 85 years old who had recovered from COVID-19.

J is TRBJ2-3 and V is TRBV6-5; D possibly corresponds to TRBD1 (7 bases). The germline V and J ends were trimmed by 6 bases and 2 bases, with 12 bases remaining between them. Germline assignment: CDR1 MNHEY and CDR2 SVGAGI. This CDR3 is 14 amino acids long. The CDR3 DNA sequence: TGTGCCAGCAGGCAGGGGGGCTTCACAGATACGCAGTATTTT. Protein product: CASRQGGFTDTQYF.

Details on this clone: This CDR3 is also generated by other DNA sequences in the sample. The CDR3 nucleotides are TGTGCCAGCAGCGTAGGGGGCGCGTCCTACAATGAGCAGTTCTTC. This codes for CASSVGGASYNEQFF. The V call is TRBV9, the J call TRBJ2-1; D is possibly TRBD1 (5 bases). Germline V CDR1 and CDR2: SGDLS, YYNGEE. This CDR3 is built from 15 residues. Between the trimmed V and J ends, which lost 0 bases and 1 base, there was a span of 8 bases.

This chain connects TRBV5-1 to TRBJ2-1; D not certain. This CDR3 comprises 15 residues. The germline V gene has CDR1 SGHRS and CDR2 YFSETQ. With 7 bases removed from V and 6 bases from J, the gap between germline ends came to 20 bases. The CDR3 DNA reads TGCGCCAGCGCCAGAGGAAATTTCCTTAGCAATGAGCAGTTCTTC. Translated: CASARGNFLSNEQFF.

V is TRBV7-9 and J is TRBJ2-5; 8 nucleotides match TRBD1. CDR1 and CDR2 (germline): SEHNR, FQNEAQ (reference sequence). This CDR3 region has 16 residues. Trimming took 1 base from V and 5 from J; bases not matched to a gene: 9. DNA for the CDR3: TGTGCCAGCAGCTTAGTCCCCGACAGGGGCGGGGAGACCCAGTACTTC. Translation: CASSLVPDRGGETQYF. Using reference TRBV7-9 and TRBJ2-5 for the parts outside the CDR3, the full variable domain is DTGVSQNPRHKITKRGQNVTFRCDPISEHNRLYWYRQTLGQGPEFLTYFQNEAQLEKSRLLSDRFSAERPKGSFSTLEIQRTEQGDSAMYLCASSLVPDRGGETQYFGPGTRLLVL.

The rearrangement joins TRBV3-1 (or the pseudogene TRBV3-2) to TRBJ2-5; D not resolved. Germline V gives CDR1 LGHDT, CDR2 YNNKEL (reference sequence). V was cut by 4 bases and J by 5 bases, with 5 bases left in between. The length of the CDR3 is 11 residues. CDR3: CASSPQETQYF. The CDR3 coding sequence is TGTGCCAGCAGCCCCCAGGAGACCCAGTACTTC.

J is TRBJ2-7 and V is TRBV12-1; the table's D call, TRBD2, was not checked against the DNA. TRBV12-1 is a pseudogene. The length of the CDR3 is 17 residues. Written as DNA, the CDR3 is TGTGCCAGCAGCTTTGATTCCCAGCGGGAGATCTCCTACGAGCAGTACTTC. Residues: CASSFDSQREISYEQYF.

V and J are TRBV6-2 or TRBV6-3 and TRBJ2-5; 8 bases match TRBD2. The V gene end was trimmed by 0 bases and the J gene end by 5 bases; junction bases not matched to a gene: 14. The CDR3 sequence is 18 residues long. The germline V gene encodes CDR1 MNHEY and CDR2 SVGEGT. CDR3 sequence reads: CASSYSKLRAGVEETQYF. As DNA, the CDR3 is TGTGCCAGCAGTTACTCGAAACTTCGAGCGGGAGTTGAGGAGACCCAGTACTTC.

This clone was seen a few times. The CDR3 DNA sequence: TGTGCCAGCCTGGCCCTCTCTGGAAACACCATATATTTT. It translates to CASLALSGNTIYF. This chain connects TRBV3-1 (or the pseudogene TRBV3-2) to TRBJ1-3; no clear D gene. The V gene's germline CDR1 is LGHDT and CDR2 YNNKEL (reference sequence). The CDR3 extends over 13 amino acids. V was shortened by 8 bases and J by 0 bases, with 8 bases between the two germline ends.

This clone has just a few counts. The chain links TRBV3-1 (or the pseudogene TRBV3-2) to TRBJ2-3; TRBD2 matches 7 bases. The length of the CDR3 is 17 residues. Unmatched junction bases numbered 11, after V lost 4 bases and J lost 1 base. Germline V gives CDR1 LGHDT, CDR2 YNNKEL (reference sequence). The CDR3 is CASSPPGGGAGTDTQYF. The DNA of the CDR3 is TGTGCCAGCAGCCCCCCCGGGGGAGGGGCGGGCACAGATACGCAGTATTTT.

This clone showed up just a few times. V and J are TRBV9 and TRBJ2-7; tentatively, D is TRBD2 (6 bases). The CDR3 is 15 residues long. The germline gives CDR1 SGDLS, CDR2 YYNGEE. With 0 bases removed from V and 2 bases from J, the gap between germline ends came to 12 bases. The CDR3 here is CASSVGGLNPYEQYF. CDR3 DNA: TGTGCCAGCAGCGTAGGGGGACTTAACCCCTACGAGCAGTACTTC.

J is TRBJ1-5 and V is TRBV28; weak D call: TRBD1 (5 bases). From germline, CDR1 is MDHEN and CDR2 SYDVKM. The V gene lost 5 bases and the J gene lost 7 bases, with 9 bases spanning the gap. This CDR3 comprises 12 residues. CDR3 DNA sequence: TGTGCCAGCAGTGGCGGGGGGCAGCCCCAGCATTTT. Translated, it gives CASSGGGQPQHF.

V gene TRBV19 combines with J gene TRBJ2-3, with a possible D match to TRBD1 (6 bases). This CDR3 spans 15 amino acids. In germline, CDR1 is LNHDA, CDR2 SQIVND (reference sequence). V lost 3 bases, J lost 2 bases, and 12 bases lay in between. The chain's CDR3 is CASSIAGQHTDTQYF. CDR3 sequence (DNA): TGTGCCAGTAGTATTGCAGGACAGCACACAGATACGCAGTATTTT.